Presented here are 15 T cell receptor beta chains from one specimen sequenced in a study of OX40 agonist ivuxolimab in advanced cancers. TCRdb's table, derived via immunoSEQ multiplex PCR, lists solely in-frame clones and lacks some. The sample has 25,000 to 30,000 clones; 75% to 90% are singletons. The sample was CD4+ or CD8+ T cells sorted from blood, taken in a trial of the OX40 agonist ivuxolimab. Source of these receptors: an adult with an advanced solid tumor such as melanoma, head and neck, liver or kidney cancer.

The chain links TRBV5-4 to TRBJ2-3; no definite D call. Germline lookup yields CDR1 SGHNT and CDR2 YYREEE (reference sequence). The CDR3 is 15 amino acids. V was pared by 0 bases and J by 4 bases, with 12 bases between. The CDR3 is CASSLVNKLPDTQYF. The CDR3 DNA reads TGTGCCAGCAGCTTGGTGAATAAGTTACCAGATACGCAGTATTTT.

This chain connects TRBV14 to TRBJ2-1; D possibly matches TRBD1 or TRBD2 (7 bases each). The CDR3 loop spans 23 amino acids. Between the trimmed V and J ends, which lost 3 bases and 2 bases, there was a span of 35 bases. Germline V lookup: CDR1 SGHDN, CDR2 FVKESK. The CDR3 DNA is TGTGCCAGCAGCCACTGGTCCGCGACAGGGTATTTAGCGGGCACTCCCCCCTACAATGAGCAGTTCTTC. Its protein product is CASSHWSATGYLAGTPPYNEQFF.

V and J are TRBV7-7 and TRBJ2-5, with no clear D. The CDR3 contains 16 residues. Germline values: CDR1 SSHAT, CDR2 FNYEAQ (reference sequence). Trimming stripped 0 bases from V and 2 bases from J, with 13 bases between. The CDR3 protein is CASSLAVGSPQETQYF. In DNA, the CDR3 is TGTGCCAGCAGCTTAGCGGTGGGAAGTCCGCAAGAGACCCAGTACTTC.

The CDR3 bases are TGTGCCAGTAGTATCGTCCCGGGACAGGGACTAGGGTACGAGCAGTACTTC. Translated: CASSIVPGQGLGYEQYF. The J gene is TRBJ2-7, the V gene TRBV19; tentative D call: TRBD1 (9 bases). Germline CDR1 LNHDA, CDR2 SQIVND (reference sequence). Trimming pared 3 bases from V and 4 bases from J, leaving 22 bases between. The CDR3 has 17 residues.

In the case of this clone: The sample contains more than one DNA sequence encoding this CDR3. The chain links TRBV7-9 to TRBJ2-3; D uncertain. The CDR3 has 15 amino acids. Per germline, CDR1 SEHNR and CDR2 FQNEAQ (reference sequence). V lost 0 bases to trimming and J lost 0 bases, with 7 bases between them. CDR3 residues: CASSLAAGSTDTQYF. CDR3 nucleotides: TGTGCCAGCAGCTTAGCCGCAGGTAGCACAGATACGCAGTATTTT.

V gene TRBV19 combines with J gene TRBJ2-3; 12 nucleotides match TRBD2. The CDR3 is made up of 20 amino acids. Germline V gives CDR1 LNHDA, CDR2 SQIVND (reference sequence). The V segment lost 5 bases and the J segment 3 bases; nucleotides outside the gene matches: 18. The CDR3 DNA sequence: TGTGCCAGTAGTGCCTATCCGGGACTAGCGGGCGGCTCAACGACAGATACGCAGTATTTT. It yields the protein CASSAYPGLAGGSTTDTQYF.

This clone has only a few counts. This chain connects TRBV2 to TRBJ1-1, with 7 bases that match TRBD1. The CDR3 covers 14 residues. Germline CDR1 is SNHLY and CDR2 is FYNNEI. The junction had 4 bases not matched to a gene; V was cut back by 6 bases and J by 0 bases. In DNA form, the CDR3 reads TGTGCCAGCAGCCGGACAGGCCTGAACACTGAAGCTTTCTTT. This translates into CASSRTGLNTEAFF.

V is TRBV6-5 and J is TRBJ1-5, with D uncertain. The ends were cut back, 3 bases at V and 3 bases at J, with 12 bases in the middle. The CDR3 runs 15 residues. The germline CDR1 and CDR2 sequences are MNHEY and SVGAGI. The CDR3 DNA reads TGTGCCAGCAGTTATGAGACGGAAATCAATCAGCCCCAGCATTTT. It is translated as CASSYETEINQPQHF.

The rearrangement joins TRBV9 to TRBJ1-3; D is undetermined. Trimming shortened V by 4 bases and J by 0 bases, and 8 bases separated the two germline ends. This CDR3 comprises 14 residues. Germline CDR1 and CDR2: SGDLS and YYNGEE. CDR3 sequence (DNA): TGTGCCAGCAGCCCTGGCGACTCTGGAAACACCATATATTTT. Its translation is CASSPGDSGNTIYF. The full variable domain, completed using reference TRBV9 and TRBJ1-3, is DSGVTQTPKHLITATGQRVTLRCSPRSGDLSVYWYQQSLDQGLQFLIQYYNGEERAKGNILERFSAQQFPDLHSELNLSSLELGDSALYFCASSPGDSGNTIYFGEGSWLTVV.

This clone appeared a few times. This chain uses TRBV11-1 with TRBJ1-1; D is possibly TRBD1 (5 bases). Germline V gene data show CDR1 as SGHAT and CDR2 as FQDESV (reference sequence). This CDR3 has 13 residues. V was shortened by 3 bases and J by 1 base, with 6 bases between the two germline ends. CDR3 sequence (DNA): TGTGCCAGCAGCTTTGGGGGGAACACTGAAGCTTTCTTT. Translated: CASSFGGNTEAFF. Complete variable domain (other parts from reference TRBV11-1 and TRBJ1-1): EAEVAQSPRYKITEKSQAVAFWCDPISGHATLYWYRQILGQGPELLVQFQDESVVDDSQLPKDRFSAERLKGVDSTLKIQPAELGDSAMYLCASSFGGNTEAFFGQGTRLTVV.

This chain joins TRBV27 and TRBJ2-7, with a weak D call TRBD1 (6 bases). The CDR3 has 12 residues. Per the germline V gene, CDR1 is MNHEY and CDR2 is SMNVEV (reference sequence). V lost 6 bases, J lost 6 bases, and 12 bases lay in between. The CDR3 is CASRGGPSEQYF. The CDR3 DNA sequence: TGTGCCAGCAGAGGGGGACCCTCCGAGCAGTACTTC.

This clone was detected only once. The chain carries TRBV9 and TRBJ2-1; TRBD2 is a possible D gene (5 bases). Trimming cost V 3 bases and J 9 bases, with 19 bases left between them. The CDR3 length is 15 residues. The germline V gene encodes CDR1 SGDLS and CDR2 YYNGEE. In DNA, the CDR3 is TGTGCCAGCAGCGCCCCGGGGAGCTACCTCAGTGAGCAGTTCTTC. Translated, it gives CASSAPGSYLSEQFF.

A word on this clone: Other nucleotide sequences in the sample specify the same CDR3. The chain uses TRBV4-1 and TRBJ1-5, with TRBD1 as a possible D gene (6 bases). V was pared by 0 bases and J by 1 base, with 7 bases between. The CDR3 extends over 15 amino acids. Germline V gene lookup returns CDR1 MGHRA and CDR2 YSYEKL. The CDR3 sequence is CASSQDQGSNQPQHF. In DNA form, the CDR3 reads TGCGCCAGCAGCCAAGATCAGGGGAGCAATCAGCCCCAGCATTTT.

V gene TRBV7-9 combines with J gene TRBJ1-1, with D possibly TRBD1 on 5 matching bases. The length of the CDR3 is 16 residues. With 5 bases removed from V and 0 bases from J, the gap between germline ends came to 16 bases. Germline V lookup: CDR1 SEHNR, CDR2 FQNEAQ (reference sequence). The CDR3, as DNA: TGTGCCAGCAGCCCTCACCGGGGCAGACTGAACACTGAAGCTTTCTTT. Protein product: CASSPHRGRLNTEAFF. The whole variable domain, remainder taken from reference TRBV7-9 and TRBJ1-1, is DTGVSQNPRHKITKRGQNVTFRCDPISEHNRLYWYRQTLGQGPEFLTYFQNEAQLEKSRLLSDRFSAERPKGSFSTLEIQRTEQGDSAMYLCASSPHRGRLNTEAFFGQGTRLTVV.

The chain employs TRBV10-3 and TRBJ1-6; D is undetermined. From germline, CDR1 is ENHRY and CDR2 SYGVKD. The V gene lost 3 bases and the J gene lost 7 bases, with 16 bases spanning the gap. The CDR3 spans 16 residues. CDR3 region: CAISESHPTENSPLHF. CDR3 in DNA: TGTGCCATCAGTGAATCACACCCCACAGAAAATTCACCCCTCCACTTT.